One and the same sample provided the 24 T cell receptor beta chains below, sequenced in a study of control samples from healthy donors and cancer patients. Sequencing used immunoSEQ multiplex PCR; TCRdb keeps in-frame clones, though not all of them. The table shows around 150,000 clones, with around 90% occurring only once. Material for sequencing was blood. These receptors all come from a man aged 25 to 40 in good health.

The rearrangement uses TRBV5-4 and TRBJ2-5; D is uncertain. CDR1 SGHNT and CDR2 YYREEE come from the germline V gene (reference sequence). V dropped 2 bases and J dropped 4 bases, with 3 bases sitting between them. This CDR3 spans 11 amino acids. In nucleotides, the CDR3 is TGTGCCAGCAGCTTTCGAGAGACCCAGTACTTC. Translation gives CASSFRETQYF.

The V gene is TRBV19, the J gene TRBJ2-7, with D possibly TRBD2 on 5 matching bases. Germline V gene data show CDR1 as LNHDA and CDR2 as SQIVND (reference sequence). V dropped 7 bases and J dropped 0 bases, with 16 bases sitting between them. This CDR3 spans 15 amino acids. The CDR3 nucleotides read TGTGCCAGTACCCTAAGCGGAGGTAGCTCCTACGAGCAGTACTTC. Translated, it gives CASTLSGGSSYEQYF.

The chain combines TRBV27 with TRBJ2-7; 7 nucleotides line up with TRBD1. The CDR3 has 14 amino acids. Germline CDR1 reads MNHEY; CDR2 reads SMNVEV (reference sequence). J was trimmed by 3 bases and V by 6 bases; bases with no gene match: 8. CDR3 in amino acids: CASSYRDRNYEQYF. CDR3 nucleotide sequence: TGTGCCAGCAGCTATCGGGACAGAAACTACGAGCAGTACTTC.

The V gene is TRBV2, the J gene TRBJ2-7; D uncertain. Germline CDR1 reads SNHLY; CDR2 reads FYNNEI. This CDR3 contains 11 residues. V lost 3 bases, J lost 3 bases, and 3 bases lay in between. The CDR3 DNA reads TGTGCCAGCAGTGACTACTACGAGCAGTACTTC. Amino acid sequence: CASSDYYEQYF.

The chain recombines TRBV7-3 with TRBJ2-2, with D possibly TRBD2 on 6 matching bases. The germline V and J ends were trimmed by 5 bases and 1 base, with 11 bases remaining between them. CDR1 is SGHTA, CDR2 FQGTGA, per germline. The CDR3 is made up of 15 amino acids. The CDR3 region is CASSPRRGNTGELFF. The CDR3 DNA is TGTGCCAGCAGCCCCCGGCGGGGGAACACCGGGGAGCTGTTTTTT. The variable domain in full, completed from reference TRBV7-3 and TRBJ2-2, reads GAGVSQTPSNKVTEKGKYVELRCDPISGHTALYWYRQSLGQGPEFLIYFQGTGAADDSGLPNDRFFAVRPEGSVSTLKIQRTERGDSAVYLCASSPRRGNTGELFFGEGSRLTVL.

The chain links TRBV7-2 to TRBJ1-2, with TRBD1 matching 9 bases. V lost 3 bases, J lost 8 bases, and 10 bases stayed unmatched. The CDR3 length is 15 residues. Germline lookup yields CDR1 SGHTA and CDR2 FQGNSA. CDR3 DNA sequence: TGTGCCAGCAGCTTTTCCGGGACAGGGAGTTCCGGCTACACCTTC. The encoded protein is CASSFSGTGSSGYTF.

This chain links TRBV15 with TRBJ2-7; D may be TRBD2 (6 bases). Germline CDR1 is LNHNV and CDR2 is YYDKDF (reference sequence). Trimming removed 0 bases at V and 3 bases at J, with 9 bases between. The CDR3 has 14 amino acids. The CDR3 reads CATSRDLGGYEQYF. As DNA, the CDR3 is TGTGCCACCAGCAGAGATCTGGGGGGCTACGAGCAGTACTTC.

This chain joins TRBV9 and TRBJ2-2; D call uncertain. V lost 3 bases and J lost 5, with 11 bases in between. The germline gives CDR1 SGDLS, CDR2 YYNGEE. The CDR3 extends over 14 amino acids. CDR3 sequence: CASSASTVTGELFF. CDR3 coding DNA: TGTGCCAGCAGCGCCTCAACGGTTACCGGGGAGCTGTTTTTT.

This chain connects TRBV4-1 to TRBJ2-3, with D possibly TRBD2 on 5 matching bases. Trimming pared 0 bases from V and 3 bases from J, leaving 16 bases between. Germline V gives CDR1 MGHRA, CDR2 YSYEKL. There are 17 residues in the CDR3. The DNA of the CDR3 is TGCGCCAGCAGCCAAGAGTGGACTGGACTGTTTACAGATACGCAGTATTTT. Amino acid sequence: CASSQEWTGLFTDTQYF.

The chain recombines TRBV27 with TRBJ2-2; D is uncertain. Germline CDR1 MNHEY, CDR2 SMNVEV (reference sequence). V was cut by 4 bases and J by 8 bases, with 5 bases left in between. The CDR3 is 11 residues long. The CDR3 sequence is CASSSDGELFF. CDR3 DNA: TGTGCCAGCAGTTCCGATGGGGAGCTGTTTTTT.

This clone is a singleton in its sample. The chain is built from TRBV14 and TRBJ2-7; D is unclear. The CDR3 has 15 amino acids. V lost 0 bases, J lost 4 bases, and 13 bases lay in between. The germline V gene has CDR1 SGHDN and CDR2 FVKESK. CDR3 loop: CASSQDARPAYEQYF. As DNA, the CDR3 is TGTGCCAGCAGCCAAGATGCGAGACCTGCTTACGAGCAGTACTTC.

The V gene is TRBV29-1, the J gene TRBJ2-4; D is unclear. Germline-derived CDR1 and CDR2 are SQVTM and ANQGSEA. The ends were cut back, 6 bases at V and 1 base at J, with 10 bases in the middle. CDR3 length: 13 amino acids. The CDR3 region is CSVQIGAKNIQYF. The DNA of the CDR3 is TGCAGCGTCCAAATAGGGGCCAAAAACATTCAGTACTTC. The whole variable domain, filled in from reference TRBV29-1 and TRBJ2-4, reads SAVISQKPSRDICQRGTSLTIQCQVDSQVTMMFWYRQQPGQSLTLIATANQGSEATYESGFVIDKFPISRPNLTFSTLTVSNMSPEDSSIYLCSVQIGAKNIQYFGAGTRLSVL.

The V call is TRBV15, the J call TRBJ2-5, with a weak D call TRBD2 (6 bases). This CDR3 comprises 15 residues. CDR1 LNHNV and CDR2 YYDKDF come from the germline V gene (reference sequence). The germline V and J ends were trimmed by 3 bases and 4 bases, with 15 bases remaining between them. CDR3 sequence reads: CATSRSGEPPETQYF. The DNA of the CDR3 is TGTGCCACCAGCAGGTCGGGGGAACCTCCAGAGACCCAGTACTTC.

The V gene is TRBV28, the J gene TRBJ1-4; D gene ambiguous. Per germline, CDR1 MDHEN and CDR2 SYDVKM. The CDR3 runs to 12 residues. V gave up 4 bases and J gave up 8 bases, with 8 bases separating them. The CDR3 is CASSYSGEKLFF. CDR3 coding DNA: TGTGCCAGCAGTTACTCGGGGGAAAAACTGTTTTTT. Combining the CDR3 with reference TRBV28 and TRBJ1-4 gives the whole variable domain DVKVTQSSRYLVKRTGEKVFLECVQDMDHENMFWYRQDPGLGLRLIYFSYDVKMKEKGDIPEGYSVSREKKERFSLILESASTNQTSMYLCASSYSGEKLFFGSGTQLSVL.

V and J are TRBV19 and TRBJ1-2; maybe TRBD1 (5 bases). This CDR3 region has 17 residues. The V gene's germline CDR1 is LNHDA and CDR2 SQIVND (reference sequence). V was trimmed by 6 bases and J by 0 bases, leaving 20 bases between them. Here the CDR3 reads CASSLGAIYLPNYGYTF. In nucleotides, the CDR3 is TGTGCCAGTAGCCTTGGGGCAATCTACCTTCCTAACTATGGCTACACCTTC.

The V call is TRBV3-1 (or the pseudogene TRBV3-2), the J call TRBJ2-7; D gene unclear. Germline V CDR1 and CDR2: LGHDT, YNNKEL (reference sequence). The CDR3 has 11 amino acids. The ends were cut back, 3 bases at V and 6 bases at J, with 6 bases in the middle. CDR3 sequence reads: CASSHVFEQYF. The CDR3 DNA reads TGTGCCAGCAGCCACGTGTTCGAGCAGTACTTC.

The chain joins TRBV12-3 or TRBV12-4 to TRBJ1-4; D perhaps matches TRBD1 (5 bases). Trimming left V 8 bases short and J 10 bases short, with 17 bases between. The CDR3 runs 13 residues. The CDR3 DNA is TGTGCCAGCTGTGGAGGCGGGGGTCGAAAACTGTTTTTT. Its protein is CASCGGGGRKLFF.

The chain couples TRBV19 to TRBJ2-3, with unresolved D. V was cut by 3 bases and J by 6 bases, with 13 bases left in between. The length of the CDR3 is 14 residues. CDR1 LNHDA and CDR2 SQIVND come from the germline V gene (reference sequence). CDR3 nucleotide sequence: TGTGCCAGTAGTATGGTCCTGGGAACGGATACGCAGTATTTT. It yields the protein CASSMVLGTDTQYF.

This chain joins TRBV27 and TRBJ2-2, with a tentative D call TRBD2 (5 bases). This CDR3 region has 15 residues. The germline gives CDR1 MNHEY, CDR2 SMNVEV (reference sequence). Trimming shortened V by 5 bases and J by 5 bases, and 15 bases separated the two germline ends. The CDR3 reads CASSKADGITGELFF. For the CDR3, the DNA is TGTGCCAGCAGTAAAGCGGACGGAATAACCGGGGAGCTGTTTTTT.

The V gene is TRBV2, the J gene TRBJ2-5; TRBD2 aligns across 14 bases. V was clipped by 8 bases and J by 2 bases; unmatched bases: 4. The CDR3 has 15 amino acids. The germline CDR1 and CDR2 sequences are SNHLY and FYNNEI. The CDR3 DNA follows: TGTGCCAGCGGGACTAGCGGGGGACTACAAGAGACCCAGTACTTC. Amino acids: CASGTSGGLQETQYF.

The chain carries TRBV24-1 and TRBJ1-1; no firm D call. The ends were cut back, 7 bases at V and 0 bases at J, with 8 bases in the middle. The germline CDR1 and CDR2 sequences are KGHDR and SFDVKD. This CDR3 has 13 residues. The CDR3 nucleotides are TGTGCCACCAGAGGCACAATGAACACTGAAGCTTTCTTT. Translation gives CATRGTMNTEAFF.

Only a few counts were recorded for this clone. V is TRBV2 and J is TRBJ1-5, with D tentatively TRBD1 (6 bases). The V end lost 7 bases, the J end lost 1 base, and 11 bases lay between the germline ends. The CDR3 extends over 14 amino acids. Germline V lookup: CDR1 SNHLY, CDR2 FYNNEI. This chain's CDR3 is CASTQGQSNQPQHF. The CDR3 DNA sequence: TGTGCCAGCACACAAGGACAGAGCAATCAGCCCCAGCATTTT.

The chain recombines TRBV3-1 (or the pseudogene TRBV3-2) with TRBJ1-1; 7 bases agree with TRBD1. V trimming: 6 bases; J trimming: 4 bases; junction bases outside the gene matches: 8. This CDR3 is built from 14 residues. Germline CDR1 reads LGHDT; CDR2 reads YNNKEL (reference sequence). The CDR3 nucleotides read TGTGCCAGCAGTCAGACAGGGTTGGTCACTGAAGCTTTCTTT. Its translation is CASSQTGLVTEAFF.

The genes are TRBV12-5 and TRBJ2-5; TRBD2 agrees at 8 bases. V lost 6 bases to trimming and J lost 5 bases; unmatched junction nucleotides: 14. There are 16 residues in the CDR3. Germline CDR1 and CDR2: LGHNT and FRNRAP. Written as DNA, the CDR3 is TGTGCTAGTGGATACAGCGGGAGTGGGATTCGTGAGACCCAGTACTTC. Encoded protein: CASGYSGSGIRETQYF.